This TCR beta chain was captured by sequencing in a study of long-term antiretroviral therapy in people with HIV. The CDR3 has 15 amino acids. Per the germline V gene, CDR1 is SGHVS and CDR2 is FQNEAQ. V was cut by 0 bases and J by 6 bases, with 14 bases left in between. Findings of the study overall: Collection of the blood took place between about 2003 and 2018. The ART regimens in use then may have been less effective than current ones.

Investigators performed immunoSEQ version v3.0 at survey level. Only in-frame clones appear in the TCRdb table, and some are missing; sequencing was by immunoSEQ multiplex PCR. The sample comprises roughly 29,000 clones, 85% to 95% of which are singletons, and 3.1% rests with the top ten. With regard to this clone: What it binds is unknown.

The material sequenced was unsorted PBMCs, taken 5.3 years after starting antiretroviral therapy. The chain recombines TRBV7-8 with TRBJ1-2, with D maybe TRBD1 (6 bases). The source is a man between 45 and 60 years old with HIV. In DNA form, the CDR3 reads TGTGCCAGCAGCTTAGCCGCTACAGGGTTGAATGGCTACACCTTC. Its protein product is CASSLAATGLNGYTF. The variable domain in full, with the rest retrieved from reference TRBV7-8 and TRBJ1-2, is GAGVSQSPRYKVAKRGQDVALRCDPISGHVSLFWYQQALGQGPEFLTYFQNEAQLDKSGLPSDRFFAERPEGSVSTLKIQRTQQEDSAVYLCASSLAATGLNGYTFGSGTRLTVV.